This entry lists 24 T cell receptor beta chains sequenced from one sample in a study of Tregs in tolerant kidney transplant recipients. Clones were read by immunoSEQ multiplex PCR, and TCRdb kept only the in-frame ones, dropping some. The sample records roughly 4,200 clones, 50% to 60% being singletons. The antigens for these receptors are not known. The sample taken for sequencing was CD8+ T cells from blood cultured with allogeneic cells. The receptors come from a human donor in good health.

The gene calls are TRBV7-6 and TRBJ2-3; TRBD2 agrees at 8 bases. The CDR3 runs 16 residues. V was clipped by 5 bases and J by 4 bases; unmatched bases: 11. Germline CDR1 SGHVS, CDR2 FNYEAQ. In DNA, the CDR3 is TGTGCCAGCAGCCATACCGGGGGGGCCACAGCAGATACGCAGTATTTT. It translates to CASSHTGGATADTQYF.

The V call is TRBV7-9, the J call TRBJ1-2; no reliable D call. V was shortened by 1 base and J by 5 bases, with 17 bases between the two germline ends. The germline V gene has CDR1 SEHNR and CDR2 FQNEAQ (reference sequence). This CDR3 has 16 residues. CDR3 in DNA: TGTGCCAGCAGCTTAGGTTCCGGGCTTGGTGGTTATGGCTACACCTTC. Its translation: CASSLGSGLGGYGYTF. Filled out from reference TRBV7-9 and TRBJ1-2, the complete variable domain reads DTGVSQNPRHKITKRGQNVTFRCDPISEHNRLYWYRQTLGQGPEFLTYFQNEAQLEKSRLLSDRFSAERPKGSFSTLEIQRTEQGDSAMYLCASSLGSGLGGYGYTFGSGTRLTVV.

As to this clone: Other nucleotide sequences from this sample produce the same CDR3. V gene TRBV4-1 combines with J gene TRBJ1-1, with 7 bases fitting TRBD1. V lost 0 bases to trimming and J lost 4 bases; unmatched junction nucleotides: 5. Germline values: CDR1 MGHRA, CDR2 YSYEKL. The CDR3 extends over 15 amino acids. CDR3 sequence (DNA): TGCGCCAGCAGCCAAGACGGGGCAGGGGGCACTGAAGCTTTCTTT. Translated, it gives CASSQDGAGGTEAFF.

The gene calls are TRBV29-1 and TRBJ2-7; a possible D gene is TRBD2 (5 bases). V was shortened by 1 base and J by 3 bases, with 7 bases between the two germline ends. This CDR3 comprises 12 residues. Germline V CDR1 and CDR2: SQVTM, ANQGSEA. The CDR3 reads CSVEGSGYEQYF. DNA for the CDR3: TGCAGCGTTGAAGGGAGCGGCTACGAGCAGTACTTC.

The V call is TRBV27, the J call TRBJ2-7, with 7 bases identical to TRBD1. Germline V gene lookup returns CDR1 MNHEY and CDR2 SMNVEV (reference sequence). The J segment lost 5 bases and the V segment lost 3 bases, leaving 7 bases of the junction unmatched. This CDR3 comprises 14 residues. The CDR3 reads CASSFVGTVNEQYF. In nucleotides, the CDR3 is TGTGCCAGCAGTTTCGTAGGGACAGTTAACGAGCAGTACTTC.

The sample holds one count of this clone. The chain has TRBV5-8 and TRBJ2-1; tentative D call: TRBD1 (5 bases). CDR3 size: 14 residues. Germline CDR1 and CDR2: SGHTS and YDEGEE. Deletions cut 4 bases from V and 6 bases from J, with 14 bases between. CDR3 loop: CASSLGHGVNEQFF. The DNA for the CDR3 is TGTGCCAGCAGCCTTGGACACGGCGTCAATGAGCAGTTCTTC.

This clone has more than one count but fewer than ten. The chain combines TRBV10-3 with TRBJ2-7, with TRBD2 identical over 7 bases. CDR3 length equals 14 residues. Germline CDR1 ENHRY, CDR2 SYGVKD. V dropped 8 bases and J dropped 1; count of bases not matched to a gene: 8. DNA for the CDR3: TGTGCCATCGCCCACGGGACTAATTCCTACGAGCAGTACTTC. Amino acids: CAIAHGTNSYEQYF.

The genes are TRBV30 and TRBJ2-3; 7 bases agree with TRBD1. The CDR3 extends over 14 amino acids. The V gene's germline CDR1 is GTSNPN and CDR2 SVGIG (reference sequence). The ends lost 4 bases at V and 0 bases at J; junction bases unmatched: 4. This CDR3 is CAWMTGLSTDTQYF. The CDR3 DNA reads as TGTGCCTGGATGACAGGGTTAAGCACAGATACGCAGTATTTT.

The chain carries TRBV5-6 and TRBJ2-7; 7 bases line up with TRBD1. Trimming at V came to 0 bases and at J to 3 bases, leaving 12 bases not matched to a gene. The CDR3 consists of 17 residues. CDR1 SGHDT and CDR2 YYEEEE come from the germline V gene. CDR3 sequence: CASSLAGGYPTVYEQYF. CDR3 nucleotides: TGTGCCAGCAGCTTGGCAGGGGGTTATCCTACCGTCTACGAGCAGTACTTC. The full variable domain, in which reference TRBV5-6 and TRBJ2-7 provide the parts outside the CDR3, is DAGVTQSPTHLIKTRGQQVTLRCSPKSGHDTVSWYQQALGQGPQFIFQYYEEEERQRGNFPDRFSGHQFPNYSSELNVNALLLGDSALYLCASSLAGGYPTVYEQYFGPGTRLTVT.

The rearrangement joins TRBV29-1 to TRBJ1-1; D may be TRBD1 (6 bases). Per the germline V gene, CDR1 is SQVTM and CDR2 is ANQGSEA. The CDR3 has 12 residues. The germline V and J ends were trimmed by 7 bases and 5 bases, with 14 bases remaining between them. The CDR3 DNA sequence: TGCAGCGCTTGGGGGGGGGCGACTGAAGCTTTCTTT. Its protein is CSAWGGATEAFF.

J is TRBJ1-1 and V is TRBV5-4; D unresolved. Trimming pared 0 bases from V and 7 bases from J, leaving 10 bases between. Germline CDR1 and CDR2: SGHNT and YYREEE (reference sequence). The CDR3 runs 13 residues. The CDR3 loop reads CASSLGEQLEAFF. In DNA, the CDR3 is TGTGCCAGCAGCTTGGGGGAGCAACTTGAAGCTTTCTTT.

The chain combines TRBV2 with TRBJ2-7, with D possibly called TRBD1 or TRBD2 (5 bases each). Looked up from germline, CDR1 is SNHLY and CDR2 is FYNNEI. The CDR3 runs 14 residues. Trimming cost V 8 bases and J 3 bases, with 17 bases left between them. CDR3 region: CASEFSGTGYEQYF. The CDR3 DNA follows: TGTGCCAGCGAATTTTCCGGGACCGGCTACGAGCAGTACTTC.

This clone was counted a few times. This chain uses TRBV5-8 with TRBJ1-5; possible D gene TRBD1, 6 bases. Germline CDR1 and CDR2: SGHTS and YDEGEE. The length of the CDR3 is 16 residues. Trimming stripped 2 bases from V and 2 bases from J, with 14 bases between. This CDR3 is CASSLYQGSGNQPQHF. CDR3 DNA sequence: TGTGCCAGCAGCTTATATCAGGGGTCGGGCAATCAGCCCCAGCATTTT.

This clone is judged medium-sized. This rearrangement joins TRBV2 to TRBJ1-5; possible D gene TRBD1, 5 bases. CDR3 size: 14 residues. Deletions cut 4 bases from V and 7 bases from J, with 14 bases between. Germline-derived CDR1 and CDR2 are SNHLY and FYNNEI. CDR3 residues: CASSGDQWNQPQHF. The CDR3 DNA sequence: TGTGCCAGCAGTGGGGACCAATGGAACCAGCCCCAGCATTTT.

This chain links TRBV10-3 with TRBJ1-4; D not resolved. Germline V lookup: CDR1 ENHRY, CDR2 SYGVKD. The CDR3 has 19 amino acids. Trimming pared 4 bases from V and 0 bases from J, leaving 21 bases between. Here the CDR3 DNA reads TGTGCCATCAGTGCTATCGACCCGCACTTCATTTCAACTAATGAAAAACTGTTTTTT. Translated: CAISAIDPHFISTNEKLFF.

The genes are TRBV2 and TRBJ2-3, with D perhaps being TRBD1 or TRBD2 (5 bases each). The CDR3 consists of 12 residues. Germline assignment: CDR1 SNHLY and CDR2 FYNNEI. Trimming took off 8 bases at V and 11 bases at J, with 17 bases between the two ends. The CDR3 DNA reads TGTGCCAGCGGATTGGACTTCGACAGGCAGTATTTT. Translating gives CASGLDFDRQYF. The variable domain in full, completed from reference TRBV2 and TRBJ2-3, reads EPEVTQTPSHQVTQMGQEVILRCVPISNHLYFYWYRQILGQKVEFLVSFYNNEISEKSEIFDDQFSVERPDGSNFTLKIRSTKLEDSAMYFCASGLDFDRQYFGPGTRLTVL.

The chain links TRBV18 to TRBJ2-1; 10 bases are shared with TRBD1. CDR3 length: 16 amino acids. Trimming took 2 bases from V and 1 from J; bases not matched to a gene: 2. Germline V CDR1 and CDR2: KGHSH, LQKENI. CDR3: CASSPRDRGSYNEQFF. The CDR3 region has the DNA TGTGCCAGCTCACCAAGGGACAGGGGATCCTACAATGAGCAGTTCTTC. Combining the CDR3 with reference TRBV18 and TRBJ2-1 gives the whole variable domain NAGVMQNPRHLVRRRGQEARLRCSPMKGHSHVYWYRQLPEEGLKFMVYLQKENIIDESGMPKERFSAEFPKEGPSILRIQQVVRGDSAAYFCASSPRDRGSYNEQFFGPGTRLTVL.

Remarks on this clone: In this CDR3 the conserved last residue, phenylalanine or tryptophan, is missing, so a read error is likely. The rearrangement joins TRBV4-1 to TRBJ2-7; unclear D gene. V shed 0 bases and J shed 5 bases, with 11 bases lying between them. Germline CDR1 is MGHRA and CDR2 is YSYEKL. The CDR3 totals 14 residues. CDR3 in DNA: TGCGCCAGCAGCCAAGAGGGCCTAAACCACGAGCAGTACCTC. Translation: CASSQEGLNHEQYL.

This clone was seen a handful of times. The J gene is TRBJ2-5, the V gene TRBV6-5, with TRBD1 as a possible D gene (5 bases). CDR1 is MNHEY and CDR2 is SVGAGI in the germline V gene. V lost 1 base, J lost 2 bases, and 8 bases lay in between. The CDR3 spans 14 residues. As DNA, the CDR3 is TGTGCCAGCAGTTACTGGCAGGGACAAGAGACCCAGTACTTC. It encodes CASSYWQGQETQYF.

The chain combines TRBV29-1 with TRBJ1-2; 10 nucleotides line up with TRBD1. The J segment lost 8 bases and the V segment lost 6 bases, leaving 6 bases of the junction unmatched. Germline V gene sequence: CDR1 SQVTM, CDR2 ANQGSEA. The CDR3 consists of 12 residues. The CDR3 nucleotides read TGCAGCGTAGCCGGGACAGGGGAAGGCTACACCTTC. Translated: CSVAGTGEGYTF.

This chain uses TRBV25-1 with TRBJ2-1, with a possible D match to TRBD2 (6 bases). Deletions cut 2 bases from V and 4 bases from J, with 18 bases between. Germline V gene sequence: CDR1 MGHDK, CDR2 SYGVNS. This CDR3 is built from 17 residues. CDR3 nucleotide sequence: TGTGCCAGCAGTGAAGTTCGGGAGTCCCCCTTTTACAATGAGCAGTTCTTC. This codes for CASSEVRESPFYNEQFF.

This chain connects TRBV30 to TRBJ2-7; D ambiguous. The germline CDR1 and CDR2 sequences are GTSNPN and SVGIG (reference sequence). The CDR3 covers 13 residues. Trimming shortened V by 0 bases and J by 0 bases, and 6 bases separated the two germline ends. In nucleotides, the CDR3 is TGTGCCTGGAGTGTGGGCAACTCCTACGAGCAGTACTTC. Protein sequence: CAWSVGNSYEQYF. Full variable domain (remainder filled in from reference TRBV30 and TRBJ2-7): SQTIHQWPATLVQPVGSPLSLECTVEGTSNPNLYWYRQAAGRGLQLLFYSVGIGQISSEVPQNLSASRPQDRQFILSSKKLLLSDSGFYLCAWSVGNSYEQYFGPGTRLTVT.

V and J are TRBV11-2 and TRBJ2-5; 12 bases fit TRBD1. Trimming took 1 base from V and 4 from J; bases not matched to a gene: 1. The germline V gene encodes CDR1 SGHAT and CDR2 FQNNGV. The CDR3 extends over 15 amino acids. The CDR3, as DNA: TGTGCCAGCAGCTTAGGGGACAGGGGGCGAGAGACCCAGTACTTC. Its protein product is CASSLGDRGRETQYF.

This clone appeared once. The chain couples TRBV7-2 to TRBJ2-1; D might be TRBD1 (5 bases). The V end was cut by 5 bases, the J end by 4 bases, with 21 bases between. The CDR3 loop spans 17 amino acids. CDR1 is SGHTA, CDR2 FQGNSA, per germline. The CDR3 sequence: CASSPTGWQGTYNEQFF. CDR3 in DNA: TGTGCCAGCAGCCCGACTGGGTGGCAGGGTACGTACAATGAGCAGTTCTTC.